This paragraph covers one TCR beta chain sequence. The sample carries other DNA sequences with the same CDR3. The CDR3 is 14 residues long. J was trimmed by 5 bases and V by 0 bases; bases with no gene match: 3. Germline CDR1 SGDLS, CDR2 YYNGEE. The sample comes from a study of cytomegalovirus exposure and HLA in healthy donors. Primers included in the PCR were 60 Vbeta and 13 Jbeta primers. Method: immunoSEQ multiplex PCR; TCRdb's copy keeps in-frame clones and lacks some. The sample gives more than 150,000 clones, just over 75% of which show up once; 1.4% to 1.5% is in the top ten. Material for sequencing was PBMCs. The chain combines TRBV9 with TRBJ2-7; 9 nucleotides match TRBD1. The origin of this receptor is a young man in good health and CMV-seronegative. The CDR3 spells CASSVGQGVHEQYF. CDR3 sequence (DNA): TGTGCCAGCAGCGTAGGACAGGGGGTCCACGAGCAGTACTTC.